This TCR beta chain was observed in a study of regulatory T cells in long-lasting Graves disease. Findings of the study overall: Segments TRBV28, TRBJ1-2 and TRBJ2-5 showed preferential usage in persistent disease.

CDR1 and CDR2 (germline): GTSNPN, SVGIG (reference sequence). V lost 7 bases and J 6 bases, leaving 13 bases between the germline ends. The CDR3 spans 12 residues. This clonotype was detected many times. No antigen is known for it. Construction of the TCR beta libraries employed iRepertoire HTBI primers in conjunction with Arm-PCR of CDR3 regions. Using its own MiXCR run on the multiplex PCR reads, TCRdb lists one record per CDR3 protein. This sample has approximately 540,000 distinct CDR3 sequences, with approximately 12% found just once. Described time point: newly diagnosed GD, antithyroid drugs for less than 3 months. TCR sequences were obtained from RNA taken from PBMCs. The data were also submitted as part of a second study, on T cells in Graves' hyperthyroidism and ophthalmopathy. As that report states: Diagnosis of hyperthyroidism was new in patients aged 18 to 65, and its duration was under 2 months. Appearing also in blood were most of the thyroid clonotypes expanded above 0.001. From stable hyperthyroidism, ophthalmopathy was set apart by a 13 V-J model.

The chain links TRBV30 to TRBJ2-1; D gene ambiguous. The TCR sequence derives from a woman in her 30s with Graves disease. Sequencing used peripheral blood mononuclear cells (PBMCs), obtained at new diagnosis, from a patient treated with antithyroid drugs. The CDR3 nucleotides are TGTGCCTCGACCCCCCTGGGCAATGAGCAGTTCTTC. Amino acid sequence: CASTPLGNEQFF.